The 14 T cell receptor beta chains listed next were all sequenced from one sample in a study of blood T cell repertoires in COVID-19. This table comes from immunoSEQ multiplex PCR, and its TCRdb copy is limited to in-frame clones, with some not included. Of more than 200,000 clones listed, around four fifths were seen once; the top ten hold around 8.7%. The sequencing input was peripheral blood. The receptors come from a woman between 50 and 59 years old with acute or convalescent COVID-19.

The chain uses TRBV7-2 and TRBJ2-3, with D maybe TRBD2 (6 bases). Trimming took off 11 bases at V and 0 bases at J, with 15 bases between the two ends. The length of the CDR3 is 14 residues. Germline V lookup: CDR1 SGHTA, CDR2 FQGNSA. DNA for the CDR3: TGTGCCTCGAAGGGAGGCAGGAGCACAGATACGCAGTATTTT. This sequence encodes CASKGGRSTDTQYF.

The V and J genes are TRBV9 and TRBJ2-1; D is ambiguous. The CDR3 has 12 amino acids. Trimming stripped 4 bases from V and 7 bases from J, with 9 bases between. Per the germline V gene, CDR1 is SGDLS and CDR2 is YYNGEE. CDR3 DNA sequence: TGTGCCAGCAGCCCCCGAGTGAATGAGCAGTTCTTC. This codes for CASSPRVNEQFF.

This sequence joins TRBV7-3 and TRBJ2-3; the D gene is possibly TRBD1 (6 bases). The CDR3 is made up of 15 amino acids. The germline CDR1 and CDR2 sequences are SGHTA and FQGTGA. V lost 3 bases, J lost 2 bases, and 12 bases lay in between. DNA for the CDR3: TGTGCCAGCAGCTTTGCAGGGGTCGCCACAGATACGCAGTATTTT. Its protein is CASSFAGVATDTQYF.

V and J are TRBV7-9 and TRBJ2-2; D is ambiguous. The V and J ends lost 5 bases and 5 bases respectively, with 21 bases between them. The CDR3 has 17 residues. Germline V lookup: CDR1 SEHNR, CDR2 FQNEAQ (reference sequence). CDR3 protein: CASSPLAAPGWTGELFF. The CDR3 DNA sequence: TGTGCCAGCAGCCCCCTCGCGGCCCCTGGATGGACCGGGGAGCTGTTTTTT.

The chain has TRBV15 and TRBJ2-3; 12 bases match TRBD2. The V gene's germline CDR1 is LNHNV and CDR2 YYDKDF (reference sequence). CDR3 length: 14 amino acids. J gave up 3 bases and V 6 bases, and 1 base lay outside the gene matches. This CDR3 reads CATSLAGGTDTQYF. CDR3 in DNA: TGTGCCACCAGTCTAGCGGGAGGGACAGATACGCAGTATTTT.

This clone showed up just once. CDR3: CASSLLRDTQYF. CDR3 DNA: TGCGCCAGCAGCTTATTGCGGGATACGCAGTATTTT. This chain joins TRBV5-1 and TRBJ2-3; D is unresolved. The CDR3 covers 12 residues. Germline CDR1 SGHRS, CDR2 YFSETQ. Trimming pared 2 bases from V and 6 bases from J, leaving 7 bases between. Drawing the rest from reference TRBV5-1 and TRBJ2-3, the complete variable domain is KAGVTQTPRYLIKTRGQQVTLSCSPISGHRSVSWYQQTPGQGLQFLFEYFSETQRNKGNFPGRFSGRQFSNSRSEMNVSTLELGDSALYLCASSLLRDTQYFGPGTRLTVL.

This clone was counted a single time. The chain has TRBV19 and TRBJ2-1; D may be TRBD2 (5 bases). The V end was cut by 1 base, the J end by 7 bases, with 5 bases between. The germline V gene has CDR1 LNHDA and CDR2 SQIVND (reference sequence). This CDR3 spans 12 amino acids. CDR3 in amino acids: CASSIAGNEQFF. CDR3 DNA: TGTGCCAGTAGTATAGCGGGGAATGAGCAGTTCTTC.

The genes are TRBV7-2 and TRBJ2-5, with 10 bases identical to TRBD2. Trimming cost V 5 bases and J 4 bases; bases outside gene matches: 4. The CDR3 has 14 residues. Germline CDR1 reads SGHTA; CDR2 reads FQGNSA. CDR3 region: CASSASSGRETQYF. The CDR3 DNA reads TGTGCCAGCAGCGCGTCTAGCGGGAGAGAGACCCAGTACTTC.

This clone came up a few times. The V gene is TRBV6-5, the J gene TRBJ2-1; 12 positions match TRBD2. The CDR3 has 14 residues. After removal of 5 bases from V and 8 bases from J, the junction contained 4 bases not matched to a gene. Germline V gene lookup returns CDR1 MNHEY and CDR2 SVGAGI. The CDR3 sequence is CASSRLAGGYEQFF. DNA of the CDR3: TGTGCCAGCAGTAGGCTAGCGGGAGGGTATGAGCAGTTCTTC.

The CDR3 protein is CASSLDYGQGLGEQYF. The CDR3 DNA reads as TGTGCCAGCAGCTTGGATTATGGACAGGGATTAGGAGAGCAGTACTTC. The chain joins TRBV5-4 to TRBJ2-7; TRBD1 aligns across 8 bases. The CDR3 extends over 16 amino acids. Germline loops: CDR1 SGHNT, CDR2 YYREEE (reference sequence). J gave up 7 bases and V 0 bases, and 12 bases lay outside the gene matches.

The chain recombines TRBV2 with TRBJ2-7, with D hard to call. Germline CDR1 SNHLY, CDR2 FYNNEI. The CDR3 runs to 12 residues. V lost 7 bases, J lost 3 bases, and 10 bases lay in between. CDR3 in amino acids: CASTLDHYEQYF. In nucleotides, the CDR3 is TGTGCCAGCACCCTAGATCACTACGAGCAGTACTTC.

This clone showed up just a few times. The CDR3 coding sequence is TGTGCCAGTAGCGTCAGGGGGCGCGACTATGGCTACACCTTC. Translating it yields CASSVRGRDYGYTF. This rearrangement joins TRBV19 to TRBJ1-2, with 8 bases identical to TRBD1. The CDR3 extends over 14 amino acids. V lost 6 bases to trimming and J lost 3 bases; unmatched junction nucleotides: 6. From germline, CDR1 is LNHDA and CDR2 SQIVND (reference sequence).

The gene calls are TRBV5-3 and TRBJ2-3; TRBD2 matches at 7 bases. TRBV5-3 qualifies as an ORF whose function is uncertain. The CDR3 is made up of 15 amino acids. The V segment lost 8 bases and the J segment 3 bases; nucleotides outside the gene matches: 12. The CDR3 DNA is TGTGCCAGCCAAGGACAACTGGGGGGGACAGATACGCAGTATTTT. It yields the protein CASQGQLGGTDTQYF.

The genes are TRBV5-4 and TRBJ2-6; D perhaps matches TRBD2 (6 bases). Trimming left V 5 bases short and J 1 base short, with 13 bases between. The CDR3 is made up of 16 amino acids. Germline V lookup: CDR1 SGHNT, CDR2 YYREEE (reference sequence). The CDR3 loop is CASRFGGESGANVLTF. The CDR3 DNA follows: TGTGCCAGCAGGTTCGGGGGAGAATCTGGGGCCAACGTCCTGACTTTC.